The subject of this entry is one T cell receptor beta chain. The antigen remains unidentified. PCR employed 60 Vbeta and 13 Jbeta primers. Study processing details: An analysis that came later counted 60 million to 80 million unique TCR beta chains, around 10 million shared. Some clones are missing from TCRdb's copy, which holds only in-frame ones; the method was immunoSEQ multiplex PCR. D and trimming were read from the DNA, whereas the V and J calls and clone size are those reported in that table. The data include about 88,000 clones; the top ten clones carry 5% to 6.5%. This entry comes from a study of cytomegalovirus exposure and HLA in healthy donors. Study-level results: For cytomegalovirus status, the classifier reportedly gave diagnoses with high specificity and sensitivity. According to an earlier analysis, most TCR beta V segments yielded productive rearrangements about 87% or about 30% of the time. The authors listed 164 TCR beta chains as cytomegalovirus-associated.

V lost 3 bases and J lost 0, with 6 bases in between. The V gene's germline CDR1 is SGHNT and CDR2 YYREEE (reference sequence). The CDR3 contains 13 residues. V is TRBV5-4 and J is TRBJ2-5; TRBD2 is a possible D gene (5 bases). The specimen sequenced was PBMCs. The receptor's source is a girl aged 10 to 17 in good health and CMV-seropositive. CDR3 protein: CASSWRYQETQYF. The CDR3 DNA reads TGTGCCAGCAGCTGGAGGTACCAAGAGACCCAGTACTTC.